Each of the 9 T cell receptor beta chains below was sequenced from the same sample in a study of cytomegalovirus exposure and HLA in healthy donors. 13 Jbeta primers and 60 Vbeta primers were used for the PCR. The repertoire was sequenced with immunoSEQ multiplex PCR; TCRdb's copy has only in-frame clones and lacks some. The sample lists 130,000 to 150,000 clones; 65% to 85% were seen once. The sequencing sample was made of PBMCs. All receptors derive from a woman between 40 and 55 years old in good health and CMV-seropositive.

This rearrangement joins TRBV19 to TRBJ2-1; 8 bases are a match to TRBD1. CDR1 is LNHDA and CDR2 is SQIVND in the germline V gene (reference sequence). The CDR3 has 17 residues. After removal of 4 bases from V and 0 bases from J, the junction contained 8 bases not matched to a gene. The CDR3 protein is CASSTLRQGSSYNEQFF. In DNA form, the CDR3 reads TGTGCCAGTAGTACTCTTCGACAGGGGAGCTCCTACAATGAGCAGTTCTTC. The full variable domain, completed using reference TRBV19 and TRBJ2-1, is DGGITQSPKYLFRKEGQNVTLSCEQNLNHDAMYWYRQDPGQGLRLIYYSQIVNDFQKGDIAEGYSVSREKKESFPLTVTSAQKNPTAFYLCASSTLRQGSSYNEQFFGPGTRLTVL.

The CDR3 region has the DNA TGTGCCAGCGGCAGACAGGGGGCGTCTAACTATGGCTACACCTTC. This sequence encodes CASGRQGASNYGYTF. The rearrangement links TRBV6-6 to TRBJ1-2; 10 bases are shared with TRBD1. Per germline, CDR1 MNHNY and CDR2 SVGAGI (reference sequence). The CDR3 spans 15 residues. V gave up 8 bases and J gave up 0 bases; unmatched junction bases: 6.

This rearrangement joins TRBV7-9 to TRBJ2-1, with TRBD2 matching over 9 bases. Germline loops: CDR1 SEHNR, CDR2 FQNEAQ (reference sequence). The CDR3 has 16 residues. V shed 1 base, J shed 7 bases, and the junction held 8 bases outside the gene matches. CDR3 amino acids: CASSLVLAGYRNEQFF. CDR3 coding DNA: TGTGCCAGCAGCTTAGTCCTAGCGGGGTATCGGAATGAGCAGTTCTTC.

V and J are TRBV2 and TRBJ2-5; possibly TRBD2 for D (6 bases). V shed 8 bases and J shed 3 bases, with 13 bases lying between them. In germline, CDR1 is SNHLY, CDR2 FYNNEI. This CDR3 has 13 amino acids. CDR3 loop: CASATTRKETQYF. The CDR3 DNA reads TGTGCCAGCGCCACGACTAGAAAAGAGACCCAGTACTTC.

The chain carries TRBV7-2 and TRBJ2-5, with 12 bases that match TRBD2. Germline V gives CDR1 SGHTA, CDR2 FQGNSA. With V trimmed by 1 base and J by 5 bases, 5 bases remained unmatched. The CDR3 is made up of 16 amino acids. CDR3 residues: CASSLVASGGAETQYF. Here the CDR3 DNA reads TGTGCCAGCAGCTTAGTTGCTAGCGGGGGGGCCGAGACCCAGTACTTC.

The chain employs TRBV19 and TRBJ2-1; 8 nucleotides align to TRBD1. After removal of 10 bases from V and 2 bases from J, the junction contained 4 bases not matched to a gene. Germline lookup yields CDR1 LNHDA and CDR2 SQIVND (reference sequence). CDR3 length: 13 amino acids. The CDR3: CATRDRTYNEQFF. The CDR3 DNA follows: TGTGCCACCCGGGACAGGACCTACAATGAGCAGTTCTTC.

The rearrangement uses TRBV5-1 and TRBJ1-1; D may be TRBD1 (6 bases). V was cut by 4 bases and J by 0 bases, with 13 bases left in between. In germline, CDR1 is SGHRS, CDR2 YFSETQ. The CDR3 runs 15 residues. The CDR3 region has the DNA TGCGCCAGCAGCCGCGTCGGGACAATGAACACTGAAGCTTTCTTT. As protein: CASSRVGTMNTEAFF.

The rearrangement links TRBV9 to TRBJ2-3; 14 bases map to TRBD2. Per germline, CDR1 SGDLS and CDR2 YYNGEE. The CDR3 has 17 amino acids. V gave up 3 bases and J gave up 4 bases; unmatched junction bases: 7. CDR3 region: CASSGGLAGARADTQYF. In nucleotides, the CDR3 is TGTGCCAGCAGCGGGGGACTAGCGGGGGCCAGGGCAGATACGCAGTATTTT.

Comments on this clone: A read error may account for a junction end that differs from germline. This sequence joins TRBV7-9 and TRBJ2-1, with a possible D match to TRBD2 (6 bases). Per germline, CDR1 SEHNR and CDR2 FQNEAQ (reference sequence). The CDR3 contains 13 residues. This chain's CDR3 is CSSSLAGGNEQFF. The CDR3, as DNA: TGTTCCAGCAGCTTAGCCGGAGGGAATGAGCAGTTCTTC.